A single sample is the source of the 25 T cell receptor beta chains below, sequenced in a study of cytomegalovirus exposure and HLA in healthy donors. The PCR employed 60 Vbeta primers together with 13 Jbeta primers. Profiled with immunoSEQ multiplex PCR; TCRdb holds only in-frame clones, not every one. This repertoire shows 150,000 to 180,000 clones, about 80% found once; its top ten account for 4%. Specimen: PBMCs. These receptors all stem from a woman aged 40 to 50 in good health and CMV-seronegative.

The V gene is TRBV18, the J gene TRBJ2-1; 10 bases are a match to TRBD2. Germline CDR1 and CDR2: KGHSH and LQKENI. The CDR3 consists of 17 residues. Unmatched junction bases numbered 7, after V lost 0 bases and J lost 5 bases. CDR3 sequence: CASSPPLAGGPNNEQFF. Written as DNA, the CDR3 is TGTGCCAGCTCACCACCGTTAGCGGGGGGCCCGAACAATGAGCAGTTCTTC.

This clone was picked up one time. This chain uses TRBV5-1 with TRBJ1-2; 7 nucleotides agree with TRBD1. V lost 1 base to trimming and J lost 10 bases; unmatched junction nucleotides: 13. The CDR3 sequence is 15 residues long. CDR1 and CDR2 (germline): SGHRS, YFSETQ. The DNA of the CDR3 is TGCGCCAGCAGCTTGACCGGACAGGCCGAAATTCCCTACACCTTC. Protein product: CASSLTGQAEIPYTF.

This clone was seen more than once but under ten times. This chain connects TRBV6-4 to TRBJ2-2, with 9 bases identical to TRBD2. The CDR3 consists of 21 residues. After removal of 6 bases from V and 3 bases from J, the junction contained 23 bases not matched to a gene. Germline CDR1 and CDR2: MRHNA and SNTAGT. CDR3 sequence (DNA): TGTGCCAGCAGGGACCTAGGCGGGAGGGCCGCGGGCCTAGAGGACACCGGGGAGCTGTTTTTT. Encoded protein: CASRDLGGRAAGLEDTGELFF.

In its sample, this clone was seen a few times. The genes are TRBV6-1 and TRBJ2-3, with D perhaps TRBD2 (5 bases). V gave up 0 bases and J gave up 8 bases, with 9 bases separating them. The germline V gene encodes CDR1 MNHNS and CDR2 SASEGT. The CDR3 length is 13 residues. The CDR3 protein is CASSEADRGTQYF. CDR3 bases: TGTGCCAGCAGTGAAGCGGACCGGGGTACGCAGTATTTT.

The V call is TRBV2, the J call TRBJ2-7, with 7 bases aligning to TRBD2. The germline gives CDR1 SNHLY, CDR2 FYNNEI. The CDR3 sequence is 15 residues long. The J segment lost 2 bases and the V segment lost 4 bases, leaving 8 bases of the junction unmatched. The CDR3 spells CASSVMRERTYEQYF. The CDR3 bases are TGTGCCAGCAGTGTAATGCGGGAGAGAACCTACGAGCAGTACTTC. Together with reference TRBV2 and TRBJ2-7, the CDR3 gives the full variable domain: EPEVTQTPSHQVTQMGQEVILRCVPISNHLYFYWYRQILGQKVEFLVSFYNNEISEKSEIFDDQFSVERPDGSNFTLKIRSTKLEDSAMYFCASSVMRERTYEQYFGPGTRLTVT.

The genes are TRBV11-2 and TRBJ1-2, with no clear D. V was cut by 5 bases and J by 4 bases, with 17 bases left in between. The CDR3 loop spans 15 amino acids. CDR1 SGHAT and CDR2 FQNNGV come from the germline V gene. The CDR3 nucleotides read TGTGCCAGCAGCCACGGCCCTTTAGGAGGCTATGGCTACACCTTC. It is translated as CASSHGPLGGYGYTF.

This clone was picked up a small number of times. The V and J genes are TRBV4-2 and TRBJ2-5, with D maybe TRBD1 (7 bases). The CDR3 covers 16 residues. Per germline, CDR1 LGHNA and CDR2 YNFKEQ. Trimming shortened V by 0 bases and J by 4 bases, and 15 bases separated the two germline ends. The CDR3 DNA reads as TGTGCCAGCAGCCAAGAAGGAGGGGGCCCGGGAGAGACCCAGTACTTC. This sequence encodes CASSQEGGGPGETQYF.

The rearrangement uses TRBV28 and TRBJ2-5; maybe TRBD2 (5 bases). The germline V and J ends were trimmed by 6 bases and 2 bases, with 13 bases remaining between them. Looked up from germline, CDR1 is MDHEN and CDR2 is SYDVKM. This CDR3 spans 14 amino acids. CDR3 region: CASSPSGKQETQYF. CDR3 DNA: TGTGCCAGCAGCCCTTCGGGGAAGCAAGAGACCCAGTACTTC.

In this sample, this clone turned up once. J is TRBJ1-1 and V is TRBV18; D call uncertain. V was clipped by 2 bases and J by 1 base, with 8 bases between them. The CDR3 length is 14 residues. Germline-derived CDR1 and CDR2 are KGHSH and LQKENI. In DNA, the CDR3 is TGTGCCAGCTCACCATTGTCCCAGAACACTGAAGCTTTCTTT. It specifies CASSPLSQNTEAFF.

This chain links TRBV5-1 with TRBJ2-1; tentatively, D is TRBD1 (6 bases). V dropped 4 bases and J dropped 0 bases, with 14 bases sitting between them. The V gene's germline CDR1 is SGHRS and CDR2 YFSETQ. CDR3 length: 16 residues. Here the CDR3 reads CASSRSGTNSYNEQFF. The CDR3 nucleotides read TGCGCCAGCAGCAGGTCCGGGACAAACTCCTACAATGAGCAGTTCTTC.

This chain joins TRBV5-1 and TRBJ2-7; D possibly corresponds to TRBD1 (5 bases). The CDR3 contains 14 residues. With 1 base removed from V and 2 bases from J, the gap between germline ends came to 10 bases. CDR1 is SGHRS and CDR2 is YFSETQ in the germline V gene. The CDR3 bases are TGCGCCAGCAGCTTGAAACAGGCCGCCTACGAGCAGTACTTC. This sequence encodes CASSLKQAAYEQYF. Full variable domain (outside the CDR3, taken from reference TRBV5-1 and TRBJ2-7): KAGVTQTPRYLIKTRGQQVTLSCSPISGHRSVSWYQQTPGQGLQFLFEYFSETQRNKGNFPGRFSGRQFSNSRSEMNVSTLELGDSALYLCASSLKQAAYEQYFGPGTRLTVT.

This rearrangement joins TRBV9 to TRBJ2-3; D unresolved. This CDR3 has 13 residues. Trimming cost V 0 bases and J 3 bases, with 5 bases left between them. Looked up from germline, CDR1 is SGDLS and CDR2 is YYNGEE. CDR3 amino acids: CASSVDRTDTQYF. The DNA for the CDR3 is TGTGCCAGCAGCGTAGATCGGACAGATACGCAGTATTTT.

Of note for this clone: Other DNA sequences in the same sample also yield this CDR3. The J gene is TRBJ1-1, the V gene TRBV19; perhaps TRBD1 as D (5 bases). Trimming shortened V by 3 bases and J by 5 bases, and 10 bases separated the two germline ends. Germline assignment: CDR1 LNHDA and CDR2 SQIVND (reference sequence). CDR3 length: 13 residues. CDR3 amino acids: CASSIDRDTEAFF. As DNA, the CDR3 is TGTGCCAGTAGTATTGACAGAGATACTGAAGCTTTCTTT. The entire variable domain, with the rest obtained from reference TRBV19 and TRBJ1-1, is as follows: DGGITQSPKYLFRKEGQNVTLSCEQNLNHDAMYWYRQDPGQGLRLIYYSQIVNDFQKGDIAEGYSVSREKKESFPLTVTSAQKNPTAFYLCASSIDRDTEAFFGQGTRLTVV.

The rearrangement links TRBV27 to TRBJ2-2; tentative D call: TRBD2 (5 bases). Germline assignment: CDR1 MNHEY and CDR2 SMNVEV (reference sequence). The CDR3 loop spans 14 amino acids. Deletions cut 3 bases from V and 0 bases from J, with 5 bases between. The CDR3 sequence is CASSLRANTGELFF. CDR3 coding DNA: TGTGCCAGCAGTTTGAGGGCGAACACCGGGGAGCTGTTTTTT.

This chain joins TRBV5-1 and TRBJ1-1; D remains ambiguous. With 7 bases removed from V and 3 bases from J, the gap between germline ends came to 16 bases. The V gene's germline CDR1 is SGHRS and CDR2 YFSETQ. The CDR3 runs 14 residues. CDR3 in amino acids: CASRSAAEDTEAFF. The CDR3, as DNA: TGCGCCAGCCGCTCTGCGGCTGAGGACACTGAAGCTTTCTTT.

The chain carries TRBV10-1 and TRBJ1-4; TRBD1 aligns across 8 bases. From germline, CDR1 is WNHNN and CDR2 SYGVQD (reference sequence). Trimming at V came to 5 bases and at J to 5 bases, leaving 1 base not matched to a gene. This CDR3 comprises 13 residues. The CDR3, as DNA: TGCGCCAGCAGTTCAGGGGGCAATGAAAAACTGTTTTTT. The encoded protein is CASSSGGNEKLFF.

The rearrangement joins TRBV11-2 to TRBJ2-7; D gene uncertain. The germline gives CDR1 SGHAT, CDR2 FQNNGV. The V end lost 1 base, the J end lost 5 bases, and 12 bases lay between the germline ends. CDR3 size: 14 residues. The chain's CDR3 is CASSLGLNRHEQYF. The CDR3 DNA reads TGTGCCAGCAGCTTAGGACTCAACCGGCACGAGCAGTACTTC.

The V gene is TRBV12-5, the J gene TRBJ1-4; D perhaps matches TRBD1 (6 bases). Germline assignment: CDR1 LGHNT and CDR2 FRNRAP. The CDR3 spans 15 residues. V was clipped by 4 bases and J by 7 bases, with 16 bases between them. The CDR3 sequence is CASGSAQGTGEKLFF. The CDR3 DNA is TGTGCTAGTGGTTCGGCACAGGGAACAGGTGAAAAACTGTTTTTT.

This rearrangement joins TRBV5-6 to TRBJ2-1; possibly TRBD2 for D (7 bases). Germline lookup yields CDR1 SGHDT and CDR2 YYEEEE. The CDR3 runs 13 residues. Trimming removed 2 bases from V and 8 bases from J, with 11 bases in between. The DNA of the CDR3 is TGTGCCAGCAGCTTCGGGGGGCATCATGAGCAGTTCTTC. Its translation: CASSFGGHHEQFF.

The rearrangement links TRBV30 to TRBJ1-1, with a tentative D call TRBD1 (6 bases). The ends were cut back, 1 base at V and 4 bases at J, with 10 bases in the middle. This CDR3 spans 13 amino acids. CDR1 is GTSNPN, CDR2 SVGIG, per germline (reference sequence). The CDR3 nucleotides are TGTGCCTGGAGTGCCCAGGGGTTCACTGAAGCTTTCTTT. Protein: CAWSAQGFTEAFF.

Regarding this clone: The sample carries other DNA sequences with the same CDR3. This chain joins TRBV19 and TRBJ1-3; the D is unclear. Germline V gene lookup returns CDR1 LNHDA and CDR2 SQIVND (reference sequence). CDR3 length: 13 amino acids. Between the trimmed V and J ends, which lost 3 bases and 1 base, there was a span of 4 bases. In DNA form, the CDR3 reads TGTGCCAGTAGTATCAGGTCTGGAAACACCATATATTTT. It translates to CASSIRSGNTIYF.

This clone was seen once. The chain is built from TRBV29-1 and TRBJ1-2, with no clear D. The CDR3 totals 13 residues. Trimming pared 8 bases from V and 0 bases from J, leaving 13 bases between. Per germline, CDR1 SQVTM and CDR2 ANQGSEA. CDR3 region: CSSADAANYGYTF. DNA for the CDR3: TGCAGCTCCGCCGATGCAGCTAACTATGGCTACACCTTC.

The CDR3 loop reads CSVNTGTGGDQQYF. For the CDR3, the DNA is TGCAGCGTTAATACCGGGACAGGGGGGGATCAGCAGTACTTC. V and J are TRBV29-1 and TRBJ2-7, with 11 positions matching TRBD1. J gave up 8 bases and V 5 bases, and 11 bases lay outside the gene matches. The CDR3 extends over 14 amino acids. Germline V gives CDR1 SQVTM, CDR2 ANQGSEA.

This chain joins TRBV5-6 and TRBJ1-6; the match to TRBD1 covers 10 bases. The junction had 4 bases not matched to a gene; V was cut back by 3 bases and J by 7 bases. Germline lookup yields CDR1 SGHDT and CDR2 YYEEEE. The CDR3 is 15 amino acids. CDR3 loop: CASSSEDRGNSPLHF. The CDR3 nucleotides read TGTGCCAGCAGCTCCGAGGACAGGGGGAATTCACCCCTCCACTTT.

This chain connects TRBV30 to TRBJ1-2; no definite D call. The CDR3 sequence is 10 residues long. The V and J ends lost 5 bases and 6 bases respectively, with 7 bases between them. CDR1 is GTSNPN, CDR2 SVGIG, per germline (reference sequence). The CDR3 here is CAWSLDGYTF. The CDR3 DNA is TGTGCCTGGTCTCTAGATGGCTACACCTTC.